This T cell receptor (beta chain) was documented in a study of T cell responses to AZD1222 COVID-19 vaccine. Deletions cut 7 bases from V and 4 bases from J, with 19 bases between. There are 15 residues in the CDR3. Germline V lookup: CDR1 MNHEY, CDR2 SVGAGI. The protocol was immunoSEQ multiplex PCR, while the TCRdb copy is restricted to in-frame clones and leaves out a portion. Of tens of thousands of clones listed, roughly nine tenths are singletons. The sample consisted of peripheral blood, taken on day 0 of MenACWY control vaccination. The J gene is TRBJ1-2, the V gene TRBV6-5; possibly TRBD1 for D (6 bases). This receptor was obtained from an adult in good health. The CDR3 bases are TGTGCCAGCACCTTACTGCTGGGGGCGCGCTATGGCTACACCTTC. This codes for CASTLLLGARYGYTF.